These 18 T cell receptor beta chains came from one sample sequenced in a study of CD8 T cells in ankylosing spondylitis. TCRdb called the 5' RACE reads again in MiXCR, with one record for every CDR3 protein. There are around 210,000 distinct CDR3 sequences in the sample; over 7% occur only once, and more than 4.5% lies in the top ten. The sample comprised blood, either unsorted or a sorted T cell fraction (not recorded which). The receptors derive from a female donor with ankylosing spondylitis or in good health (not recorded which).

This clonotype was seen repeatedly, ten times or more. The chain carries TRBV11-3 and TRBJ2-2; 7 bases agree with TRBD2. This CDR3 comprises 18 residues. Germline CDR1 and CDR2: SGHNT and YENEEA. V shed 3 bases, J shed 5 bases, and the junction held 15 bases outside the gene matches. CDR3 loop: CASSFSLGGAGVTGELFF. The CDR3 region has the DNA TGTGCCAGCAGCTTCTCATTAGGCGGGGCGGGAGTAACCGGGGAGCTGTTTTTT.

The table lists this clonotype with many counts. V usage is TRBV28 and J usage is TRBJ2-7; D is unclear. CDR3 length: 14 residues. Between the trimmed V and J ends, which lost 6 bases and 2 bases, there was a span of 14 bases. Germline CDR1 and CDR2: MDHEN and SYDVKM. CDR3 region: CASSRPTRTYEQYF. In nucleotides, the CDR3 is TGTGCCAGCAGCCGGCCAACTCGGACCTACGAGCAGTACTTC.

The rearrangement uses TRBV6-2 or TRBV6-3 and TRBJ2-7; 9 bases match TRBD2. This CDR3 comprises 15 residues. V gave up 6 bases and J gave up 6 bases; unmatched junction bases: 12. CDR1 and CDR2 (germline): MNHEY, SVGEGT. The DNA for the CDR3 is TGTGCCAGCAGCCCGTTAGCGGGAGTTTTCTCCGAGCAGTACTTC. Amino acids: CASSPLAGVFSEQYF.

This clonotype has just a few counts. The chain combines TRBV15 with TRBJ2-7; TRBD1 matches at 8 bases. The CDR3 loop spans 16 amino acids. Unmatched junction bases numbered 9, after V lost 1 base and J lost 4 bases. Germline lookup yields CDR1 LNHNV and CDR2 YYDKDF (reference sequence). The CDR3 reads CATSRAPGGHAYEQYF. In DNA form, the CDR3 reads TGTGCCACCAGCAGAGCCCCAGGGGGCCATGCTTACGAGCAGTACTTC.

In this sample, this clonotype turned up many times. The J gene is TRBJ2-2, the V gene TRBV5-1; a weak D match, TRBD1 (5 bases). Germline CDR1 is SGHRS and CDR2 is YFSETQ. Trimming took off 0 bases at V and 7 bases at J, with 7 bases between the two ends. CDR3 size: 13 residues. For the CDR3, the DNA is TGCGCCAGCAGCTTGGCCACAGGCGGGGAGCTGTTTTTT. This codes for CASSLATGGELFF. The entire variable domain, with the rest obtained from reference TRBV5-1 and TRBJ2-2, is as follows: KAGVTQTPRYLIKTRGQQVTLSCSPISGHRSVSWYQQTPGQGLQFLFEYFSETQRNKGNFPGRFSGRQFSNSRSEMNVSTLELGDSALYLCASSLATGGELFFGEGSRLTVL.

This clonotype was seen many times. The chain carries TRBV12-3 or TRBV12-4 and TRBJ1-5; 8 bases fit TRBD1. The CDR3 runs to 15 residues. V lost 5 bases to trimming and J lost 2 bases; unmatched junction nucleotides: 5. As DNA, the CDR3 is TGTGCCAGCAGTCCCGGGACAGGAGGCAATCAGCCCCAGCATTTT. Encoded protein: CASSPGTGGNQPQHF.

This clonotype was recorded at least ten times. Because the CDR3's place on the DNA is in doubt, the DNA is left out and the CDR3 is given as listed by TCRdb. The rearrangement joins TRBV6-2 or TRBV6-3 to TRBJ2-7. The CDR3 numbers 14 amino acids, ends counted. Germline CDR1 MNHEY, CDR2 SVGEGT. CDR3 loop: CASSTSGRYYEQYF.

This clonotype was observed many times. The J gene is TRBJ1-5, the V gene TRBV10-3; D unresolved. V lost 2 bases, J lost 2 bases, and 7 bases lay in between. There are 14 residues in the CDR3. The V gene's germline CDR1 is ENHRY and CDR2 SYGVKD. CDR3 coding DNA: TGTGCCATCAGTGAGGGTCGGGGCAATCAGCCCCAGCATTTT. Its translation is CAISEGRGNQPQHF.

Many counts were recorded for this clonotype. This rearrangement joins TRBV7-9 to TRBJ2-3; D remains ambiguous. The CDR3 is made up of 16 amino acids. V dropped 5 bases and J dropped 3 bases, with 18 bases sitting between them. Germline V lookup: CDR1 SEHNR, CDR2 FQNEAQ (reference sequence). The DNA of the CDR3 is TGTGCCAGCAGCCCACAATGGGCCGGTGGAACAGATACGCAGTATTTT. Translated: CASSPQWAGGTDTQYF.

This clonotype was recorded many times. The chain combines TRBV30 with TRBJ1-6; D is uncertain. The CDR3 contains 13 residues. Germline CDR1 and CDR2: GTSNPN and SVGIG (reference sequence). Trimming removed 3 bases at V and 5 bases at J, with 8 bases between. The CDR3 is CAWRGPDNSPLHF. CDR3 DNA sequence: TGTGCCTGGAGAGGGCCAGATAATTCACCCCTCCACTTT.

In this sample, this clonotype turned up many times. The V and J genes are TRBV12-3 or TRBV12-4 and TRBJ2-1, with D unclear. The CDR3 consists of 10 residues. V dropped 5 bases and J dropped 10 bases, with 6 bases sitting between them. The CDR3 nucleotides read TGTGCCAGCAGTGCTCGCGAGCAGTTCTTC. Its protein product is CASSAREQFF.

This clonotype appeared many times. The V and J genes are TRBV5-1 and TRBJ2-1; 10 nucleotides align to TRBD2. The germline V gene encodes CDR1 SGHRS and CDR2 YFSETQ. Trimming took 4 bases from V and 4 from J; bases not matched to a gene: 5. The CDR3 has 15 amino acids. As DNA, the CDR3 is TGCGCCAGCAGCGCCCAAGCGGGAGGGTACAATGAGCAGTTCTTC. This sequence encodes CASSAQAGGYNEQFF.

This clonotype was detected many times. The rearrangement uses TRBV20-1 and TRBJ1-1, with TRBD1 as a possible D gene (5 bases). V gave up 4 bases and J gave up 2 bases, with 11 bases separating them. In germline, CDR1 is DFQATT, CDR2 SNEGSKA (reference sequence). The CDR3 covers 13 residues. DNA of the CDR3: TGCAGTGCTACCCTAGACAGTAACACTGAAGCTTTCTTT. It is translated as CSATLDSNTEAFF.

This clonotype was observed many times. This chain connects TRBV6-5 to TRBJ2-7; D gene uncertain. The CDR3 length is 13 residues. V was shortened by 0 bases and J by 5 bases, with 8 bases between the two germline ends. Germline CDR1 MNHEY, CDR2 SVGAGI. The CDR3 DNA sequence: TGTGCCAGCAGTTACTCGGTTTTTGACGAGCAGTACTTC. Its protein product is CASSYSVFDEQYF.

This clonotype was counted ten times or more. The chain recombines TRBV29-1 with TRBJ2-1; D remains unclear. The CDR3 contains 13 residues. Between the trimmed V and J ends, which lost 3 bases and 7 bases, there was a span of 13 bases. Germline V gives CDR1 SQVTM, CDR2 ANQGSEA. The CDR3 loop reads CSVEPTSENEQFF. CDR3 nucleotides: TGCAGCGTTGAGCCAACAAGTGAGAATGAGCAGTTCTTC.

This clonotype was observed many times. The chain has TRBV6-5 and TRBJ2-7; the D is unclear. The ends were cut back, 2 bases at V and 6 bases at J, with 14 bases in the middle. Germline lookup yields CDR1 MNHEY and CDR2 SVGAGI. The CDR3 totals 14 residues. CDR3: CASSYGIRNSEQYF. The CDR3 DNA reads TGTGCCAGCAGTTACGGGATAAGGAACTCCGAGCAGTACTTC.

The gene calls are TRBV2 and TRBJ2-1; TRBD2 aligns across 7 bases. The germline V gene has CDR1 SNHLY and CDR2 FYNNEI. After removal of 3 bases from V and 2 bases from J, the junction contained 13 bases not matched to a gene. The CDR3 length is 18 residues. The CDR3 region has the DNA TGTGCCAGCAGTGAGGACGGGGGGAGCGGAGCAACCTACAATGAGCAGTTCTTC. Translating it yields CASSEDGGSGATYNEQFF.

The V gene is TRBV28, the J gene TRBJ1-3; 8 positions agree with TRBD1. Per germline, CDR1 MDHEN and CDR2 SYDVKM. This CDR3 contains 14 residues. V was clipped by 5 bases and J by 3 bases; unmatched bases: 3. In DNA form, the CDR3 reads TGTGCCAGCAGTGAACAGGGGGTTGGAAACACCATATATTTT. This translates into CASSEQGVGNTIYF.